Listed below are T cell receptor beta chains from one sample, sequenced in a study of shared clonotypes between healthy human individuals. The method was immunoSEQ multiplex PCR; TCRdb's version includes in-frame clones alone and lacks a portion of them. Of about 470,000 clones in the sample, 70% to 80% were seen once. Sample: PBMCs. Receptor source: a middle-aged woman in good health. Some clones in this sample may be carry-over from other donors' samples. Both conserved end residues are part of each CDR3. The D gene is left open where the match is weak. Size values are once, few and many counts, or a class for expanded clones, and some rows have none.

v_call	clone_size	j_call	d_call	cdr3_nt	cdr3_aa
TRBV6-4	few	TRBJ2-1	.	TGTGCCAGCAGTCGCGGGGACAGCTCCTACAATGAGCAGTTCTTC	CASSRGDSSYNEQFF
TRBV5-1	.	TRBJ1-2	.	TGCGCCAGCAGCTTGCTGGGGGCGGATGGCTACACCTTC	CASSLLGADGYTF
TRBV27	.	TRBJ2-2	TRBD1	TGTGCCAGCAGTACCCGGGACAGGGGGAACACCGGGGAGCTGTTTTTT	CASSTRDRGNTGELFF
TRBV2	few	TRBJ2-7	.	TGTGCCAGCAGTGTGCGAGAAAACTACGAGCAGTACTTC	CASSVRENYEQYF
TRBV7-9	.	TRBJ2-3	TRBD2	TGTGCCAGCAGCTTAGGGACTACTAGCGGAGGGACAGATACGCAGTATTTT	CASSLGTTSGGTDTQYF
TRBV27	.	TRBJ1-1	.	TGTGCCAGCAGTCCTTGGGACAAAGGCGATCGCACTGAAGCTTTCTTT	CASSPWDKGDRTEAFF
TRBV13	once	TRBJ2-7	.	TGTGCCAGCAGCCCACGACAGGACTCCTACGAGCAGTACTTC	CASSPRQDSYEQYF
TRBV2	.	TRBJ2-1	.	TGTGCCAGCACCACAGCCCATGAGCAGTTCTTC	CASTTAHEQFF
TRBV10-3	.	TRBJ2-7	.	TGTGCCATCAGTGAGTCGTCCGGGAGCTCCTACGAGCAGTACTTC	CAISESSGSSYEQYF
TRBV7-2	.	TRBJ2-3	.	TGTGCCAGCAGCTTTCAGGCTAGCACAGATACGCAGTATTTT	CASSFQASTDTQYF
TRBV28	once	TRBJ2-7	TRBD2	TGTGCCAGCAGTGCGGGACTAACCTACGAGCAGTACTTC	CASSAGLTYEQYF
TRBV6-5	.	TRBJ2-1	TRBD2	TGTGCCAGCAGTAAATCAGCGGGAGAGGGCAATGAGCAGTTCTTC	CASSKSAGEGNEQFF
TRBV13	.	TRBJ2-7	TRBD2	TGTGCCAGCAGTCGCCCGGGACTAGCTACCGTTGGCGAGCAGTACTTC	CASSRPGLATVGEQYF
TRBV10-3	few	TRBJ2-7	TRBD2	TGTGCCATCAGGGCTAGCGGGGGCGAGCAGTACTTC	CAIRASGGEQYF
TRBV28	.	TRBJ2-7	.	TGTGCCAGCAGTGTACCGGGACAAATAGCCTACGAGCAGTACTTC	CASSVPGQIAYEQYF
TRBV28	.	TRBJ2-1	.	TGTGCCAGCAGTTCCTGGACAGTCCCAACCTACAATGAGCAGTTCTTC	CASSSWTVPTYNEQFF
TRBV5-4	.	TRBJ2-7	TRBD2	TGTGCCAGCAGCTCTCAGACGGGGGAGGGCCGGTACGAGCAGTACTTC	CASSSQTGEGRYEQYF
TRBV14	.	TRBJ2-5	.	TGTGCCAGCAGCCAAGATCGATCTCCCTTGGAGACCCAGTACTTC	CASSQDRSPLETQYF
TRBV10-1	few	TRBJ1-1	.	TGCGCCAGCGGGAACGGGAACACTGAAGCTTTCTTT	CASGNGNTEAFF
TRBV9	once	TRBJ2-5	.	TGTGCCAGCAGCGTGACCCAGGACCAAGAGACCCAGTACTTC	CASSVTQDQETQYF
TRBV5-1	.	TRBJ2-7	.	TGCGCCAGCAGCTTCGGCCAGGGCGGAGACGAGCAGTACTTC	CASSFGQGGDEQYF
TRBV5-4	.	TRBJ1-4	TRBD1	TGTGCCAGCAGCTCCGGGACAGGGCAAAAACTGTTTTTT	CASSSGTGQKLFF
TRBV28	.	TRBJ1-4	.	TGTGCCAGCAGCCCCCCGGGGGTAGGTGAGAATGAAAAACTGTTTTTT	CASSPPGVGENEKLFF
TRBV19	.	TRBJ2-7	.	TGTGCCAGTAGTATCGAGACAGAAACCTACGAGCAGTACTTC	CASSIETETYEQYF
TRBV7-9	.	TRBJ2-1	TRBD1	TGTGCCAGCAACTCCCTAGGACAGGTGGTTTTGAATGAGCAGTTCTTC	CASNSLGQVVLNEQFF
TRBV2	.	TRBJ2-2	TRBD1	TGTGCCAGCAGAATACAGGGGGCGAACACCGGGGAGCTGTTTTTT	CASRIQGANTGELFF
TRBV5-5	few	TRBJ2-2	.	TGTGCCAGCAGCTCATCAGGGGCTATTGCCGGGGAGCTGTTTTTT	CASSSSGAIAGELFF
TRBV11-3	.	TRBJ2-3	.	TGTGCCAGCAGCTTAGGCACTCTCGATACGCAGTATTTT	CASSLGTLDTQYF
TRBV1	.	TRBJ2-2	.	TGCGCCAGCAGCCAGGGGACTAGCGGGTCCGGGGAGCTGTTTTTT	CASSQGTSGSGELFF
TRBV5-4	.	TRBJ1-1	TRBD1	TGTGCCAGCAGCCCCCGACAGGGGACCATGAACACTGAAGCTTTCTTT	CASSPRQGTMNTEAFF
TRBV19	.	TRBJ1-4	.	TGTGCCAGTAGTATCCTTCCTTTGGTGGATACCTCCAATGAAAAACTGTTTTTT	CASSILPLVDTSNEKLFF